What follows is one T cell receptor (beta chain) and its context. Antigen: not known. V gave up 5 bases and J gave up 1 base; unmatched junction bases: 3. This CDR3 has 15 amino acids. Germline V gene sequence: CDR1 SGHVS, CDR2 FNYEAQ. The sample originates from a study of shared clonotypes between healthy human individuals. Study conclusions and caveats: Tissue TCR repertoires likely differ from these blood-only repertoires. Donor clonotype sharing was expected to depend on sequencing depth. Generally, naive subsets came out with larger estimated richness than memory subsets.

Every subset's genomic DNA went evenly onto several immunoSEQ plates. The data were produced by immunoSEQ multiplex PCR, yet TCRdb's version contains in-frame clones alone and is incomplete. The sample shows fewer than 150,000 clones, around 73% of them seen only once. The material sequenced was memory CD8+ T cells sorted from blood. Subset indicated: CD45RO+ cells pooled with CCR7-negative TemRA cells. The TCR comes from a woman aged 25 to 39 in good health. V gene TRBV7-6 combines with J gene TRBJ2-1; TRBD2 agrees at 9 bases. For the CDR3, the DNA is TGTGCCAGCAGCCCGACTAGCGGATCCTACAATGAGCAGTTCTTC. It specifies CASSPTSGSYNEQFF. Complete variable domain (other parts from reference TRBV7-6 and TRBJ2-1): GAGVSQSPRYKVTKRGQDVALRCDPISGHVSLYWYRQALGQGPEFLTYFNYEAQQDKSGLPNDRFSAERPEGSISTLTIQRTEQRDSAMYRCASSPTSGSYNEQFFGPGTRLTVL.